This T cell receptor (beta chain) was identified in a study of blood T cell repertoires in COVID-19. Overall study: Sites across the United States, Italy and Spain contributed samples from acute and convalescent COVID-19. Sample material is recorded as cDNA or gDNA derived from T cells, B-cell-depleted T cells, or PBMCs.

V trimming: 0 bases; J trimming: 4 bases; junction bases outside the gene matches: 7. This CDR3 region has 16 residues. CDR1 MNHEY and CDR2 SVGEGT come from the germline V gene. Original handling: Reference gene primer amplification gave estimated nucleated cell counts. Profiled with immunoSEQ multiplex PCR; TCRdb holds only in-frame clones, not every one. That table is the source of V, J and clone size, and D and trimming were worked out from the DNA. The table includes under 250,000 clones, about 85% detected once. The chain recombines TRBV6-2 or TRBV6-3 with TRBJ2-3; 7 positions match TRBD2. Material for sequencing was peripheral blood. This clonotype was sampled from a woman aged 55-70 years who had recovered from COVID-19. CDR3 protein: CASSYSRSSGPDTQYF. The CDR3 DNA is TGTGCCAGCAGTTACTCGCGGTCTAGCGGTCCAGATACGCAGTATTTT.